The 19 T cell receptor beta chains reported below all come from one sample, sequenced in a study of blood T cell repertoires in COVID-19. TCRdb's table, derived via immunoSEQ multiplex PCR, lists solely in-frame clones and lacks some. The sample has some 370,000 clones; approximately 88% are singletons. Sequences were obtained from peripheral blood. The receptors here all came from a man in his forties with acute or convalescent COVID-19.

The chain carries TRBV2 and TRBJ2-1, with D possibly matching TRBD2 (6 bases). The CDR3 sequence is 15 residues long. Germline lookup yields CDR1 SNHLY and CDR2 FYNNEI. V was pared by 5 bases and J by 3 bases, with 14 bases between. CDR3 nucleotide sequence: TGTGCCAGCAGTTCTAGCGTATGGGGCTACAATGAGCAGTTCTTC. This codes for CASSSSVWGYNEQFF.

This chain uses TRBV5-3 with TRBJ1-4; 8 nucleotides match TRBD1. TRBV5-3 is an open reading frame whose function is uncertain. The CDR3 spans 16 residues. Trimming removed 0 bases from V and 7 bases from J; junction bases left unmatched: 8. DNA of the CDR3: TGTGCCAGAAGCTTGGTGGAGACAGGGGCCGGTGAAAAACTGTTTTTT. It specifies CARSLVETGAGEKLFF.

This chain uses TRBV19 with TRBJ2-6, with TRBD1 matching 10 bases. CDR1 LNHDA and CDR2 SQIVND come from the germline V gene (reference sequence). V trimming: 6 bases; J trimming: 4 bases; junction bases outside the gene matches: 18. This CDR3 spans 20 amino acids. CDR3 in DNA: TGTGCCAGTAGACAATATGGGGAAAGACAGGGGGCGCGCGGGGCCAACGTCCTGACTTTC. As protein: CASRQYGERQGARGANVLTF.

The V call is TRBV29-1, the J call TRBJ1-1; the D is unclear. This CDR3 region has 12 residues. Looked up from germline, CDR1 is SQVTM and CDR2 is ANQGSEA. Trimming removed 0 bases from V and 7 bases from J, with 9 bases in between. CDR3 loop: CSVEESGSEAFF. As DNA, the CDR3 is TGCAGCGTTGAAGAATCTGGCAGTGAAGCTTTCTTT.

The chain joins TRBV27 to TRBJ1-2, with 10 bases matching TRBD1. Trimming removed 3 bases from V and 8 bases from J; junction bases left unmatched: 9. This CDR3 region has 15 residues. From germline, CDR1 is MNHEY and CDR2 SMNVEV (reference sequence). The CDR3 DNA sequence: TGTGCCAGCAGTTTTTCGGGGACAGGGGTGTTGGGCTACACCTTC. It specifies CASSFSGTGVLGYTF.

The chain is built from TRBV9 and TRBJ1-1, with a tentative D call TRBD1 (5 bases). The CDR3 runs to 14 residues. Trimming took off 0 bases at V and 4 bases at J, with 10 bases between the two ends. Per the germline V gene, CDR1 is SGDLS and CDR2 is YYNGEE. The CDR3 coding sequence is TGTGCCAGCAGCGTAGCAGGGTTAGGCACTGAAGCTTTCTTT. Translated: CASSVAGLGTEAFF.

A few counts support this clone. V gene TRBV27 combines with J gene TRBJ1-3, with 8 bases matching TRBD1. V dropped 4 bases and J dropped 4; count of bases not matched to a gene: 3. The CDR3 totals 14 residues. Germline CDR1 reads MNHEY; CDR2 reads SMNVEV (reference sequence). The CDR3 coding sequence is TGTGCCAGCAGTTGGACAGGGTCGGGAAACACCATATATTTT. Translating gives CASSWTGSGNTIYF.

This clone showed up just once. This rearrangement joins TRBV28 to TRBJ1-5; a possible D gene is TRBD1 (6 bases). The germline V gene encodes CDR1 MDHEN and CDR2 SYDVKM. Trimming pared 3 bases from V and 5 bases from J, leaving 14 bases between. The CDR3 extends over 15 amino acids. CDR3 sequence (DNA): TGTGCCAGCAGTTTGGGCAGGGGAGTCGATCAGCCCCAGCATTTT. It codes for CASSLGRGVDQPQHF.

The rearrangement links TRBV27 to TRBJ2-1; D is unclear. Between the trimmed V and J ends, which lost 6 bases and 3 bases, there was a span of 9 bases. The CDR3 runs 13 residues. Germline CDR1 reads MNHEY; CDR2 reads SMNVEV (reference sequence). This CDR3 reads CASRGSRYNEQFF. The DNA for the CDR3 is TGTGCCAGCAGGGGCAGTCGCTACAATGAGCAGTTCTTC.

The rearrangement joins TRBV5-4 to TRBJ2-3, with a weak D call TRBD1 (5 bases). Looked up from germline, CDR1 is SGHNT and CDR2 is YYREEE (reference sequence). V shed 0 bases and J shed 5 bases, with 13 bases lying between them. The CDR3 consists of 15 residues. The CDR3 region is CASSLARQGEDTQYF. The CDR3 bases are TGTGCCAGCAGCTTGGCCAGGCAGGGTGAAGATACGCAGTATTTT.

Notes on this clone: A clone one base away is much larger, so this may be a read error. This chain links TRBV6-5 with TRBJ1-1; D is unresolved. CDR3 length equals 14 residues. The V and J ends lost 0 bases and 1 base respectively, with 6 bases between them. Germline assignment: CDR1 MNHEY and CDR2 SVGAGI. The CDR3 protein is CASSYSGGNTEAFF. The CDR3 DNA reads as TGTGCCAGCAGTTACTCGGGAGGGAACACTGAAGCTTTCTTT.

The genes are TRBV2 and TRBJ1-6, with a tentative D call TRBD1 (5 bases). From germline, CDR1 is SNHLY and CDR2 FYNNEI. The CDR3 has 12 residues. V was clipped by 6 bases and J by 11 bases, with 11 bases between them. CDR3 nucleotide sequence: TGTGCCAGCAGGCCCGACAGACCACCCCTCCACTTT. Its protein is CASRPDRPPLHF.

The chain links TRBV5-1 to TRBJ2-1; unclear D gene. V was cut by 4 bases and J by 7 bases, with 12 bases left in between. Germline values: CDR1 SGHRS, CDR2 YFSETQ. The CDR3 loop spans 13 amino acids. CDR3 sequence (DNA): TGCGCCAGCAGCGGTGACGCTAGGAATGAGCAGTTCTTC. Its translation: CASSGDARNEQFF.

This chain joins TRBV6-1 and TRBJ2-7; possible D gene TRBD2, 6 bases. The CDR3 extends over 15 amino acids. Germline CDR1 reads MNHNS; CDR2 reads SASEGT. Trimming left V 3 bases short and J 0 bases short, with 12 bases between. CDR3 nucleotides: TGTGCCAGCAGTGATGAGGGGACTGGCTCCTACGAGCAGTACTTC. Protein: CASSDEGTGSYEQYF.

This clone was observed once. The V call is TRBV14, the J call TRBJ2-1; D is unresolved. V lost 1 base, J lost 1 base, and 11 bases lay in between. The germline CDR1 and CDR2 sequences are SGHDN and FVKESK. This CDR3 contains 16 residues. CDR3 bases: TGTGCCAGCAGCCAAGTTCTCGTAACATCCTACAATGAGCAGTTCTTC. Translated: CASSQVLVTSYNEQFF.

V gene TRBV4-1 combines with J gene TRBJ1-1, with D unclear. The V end was cut by 3 bases, the J end by 0 bases, with 5 bases between. From germline, CDR1 is MGHRA and CDR2 YSYEKL. The CDR3 runs to 13 residues. The CDR3 coding sequence is TGCGCCAGCAGCCAGTTCGTGAACACTGAAGCTTTCTTT. Its translation: CASSQFVNTEAFF.

This clone was seen only once. This chain connects TRBV7-3 to TRBJ2-3; D is perhaps TRBD1 (5 bases). V lost 5 bases to trimming and J lost 2 bases, with 17 bases between them. Germline V gene sequence: CDR1 SGHTA, CDR2 FQGTGA. CDR3 length equals 16 residues. CDR3 bases: TGTGCCAGCAGCCACGGTCGGGCAGGGTACACAGATACGCAGTATTTT. Translating it yields CASSHGRAGYTDTQYF.

The chain recombines TRBV5-6 with TRBJ1-2; the D gene is possibly TRBD1 (5 bases). Trimming took off 1 base at V and 5 bases at J, with 9 bases between the two ends. CDR3 size: 13 residues. Per the germline V gene, CDR1 is SGHDT and CDR2 is YYEEEE. CDR3 in amino acids: CASSLSGGYGYTF. CDR3 in DNA: TGTGCCAGCAGCTTGTCGGGGGGTTATGGCTACACCTTC.

The V and J genes are TRBV27 and TRBJ2-7; no clear D gene. Between the trimmed V and J ends, which lost 6 bases and 5 bases, there was a span of 14 bases. The V gene's germline CDR1 is MNHEY and CDR2 SMNVEV (reference sequence). This CDR3 region has 13 residues. This chain's CDR3 is CASSLGRLNEQYF. The CDR3 bases are TGTGCCAGCAGCCTGGGCAGATTAAACGAGCAGTACTTC.